The clone carrying this T cell receptor (beta chain) was recorded at least ten times. No antigen is known for it. The source of the PBMCs was about 10 ml of fresh peripheral blood. Using RNA transcripts, the TCR beta CDR3 regions were amplified. HTBI-primed RT-PCR formed the first round, and a multiplex PCR formed the second. TCRdb reanalysed the multiplex PCR reads using MiXCR and keeps one entry per CDR3 protein. The data contain under 350,000 distinct CDR3 sequences, roughly 17% of them singletons. This sample is part of a study of Graves' ophthalmopathy and Graves' hyperthyroidism. At the level of the study: Researchers obtained peripheral blood at initial diagnosis, before any treatment had begun.

Trimming removed 6 bases from V and 8 bases from J; junction bases left unmatched: 8. The CDR3 extends over 14 amino acids. Germline loops: CDR1 ENHRY, CDR2 SYGVKD. Overall study results and limits: Predictions made by the model for ophthalmopathy progression reached 70.59% sensitivity and less than 80% specificity.

The V and J genes are TRBV10-3 and TRBJ1-2, with 11 bases that match TRBD1. This TCR came from an adult man with Graves' ophthalmopathy. The sequencing input was peripheral blood. DNA of the CDR3: TGTGCCATCAGCCGGGACAGGGGGACTGGCGGCTACACCTTC. Translating it yields CAISRDRGTGGYTF.